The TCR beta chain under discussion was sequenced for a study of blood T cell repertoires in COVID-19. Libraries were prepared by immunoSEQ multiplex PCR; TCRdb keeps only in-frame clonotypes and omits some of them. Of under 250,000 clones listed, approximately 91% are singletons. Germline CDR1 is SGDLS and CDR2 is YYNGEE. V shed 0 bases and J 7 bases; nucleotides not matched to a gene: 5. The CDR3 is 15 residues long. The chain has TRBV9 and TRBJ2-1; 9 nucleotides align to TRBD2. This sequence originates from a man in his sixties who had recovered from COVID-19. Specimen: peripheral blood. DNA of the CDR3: TGTGCCAGCAGCGTAGGCGGGGGGGCCGGTAATGAGCAGTTCTTC. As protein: CASSVGGGAGNEQFF. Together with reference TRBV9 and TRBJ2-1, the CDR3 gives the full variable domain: DSGVTQTPKHLITATGQRVTLRCSPRSGDLSVYWYQQSLDQGLQFLIQYYNGEERAKGNILERFSAQQFPDLHSELNLSSLELGDSALYFCASSVGGGAGNEQFFGPGTRLTVL.